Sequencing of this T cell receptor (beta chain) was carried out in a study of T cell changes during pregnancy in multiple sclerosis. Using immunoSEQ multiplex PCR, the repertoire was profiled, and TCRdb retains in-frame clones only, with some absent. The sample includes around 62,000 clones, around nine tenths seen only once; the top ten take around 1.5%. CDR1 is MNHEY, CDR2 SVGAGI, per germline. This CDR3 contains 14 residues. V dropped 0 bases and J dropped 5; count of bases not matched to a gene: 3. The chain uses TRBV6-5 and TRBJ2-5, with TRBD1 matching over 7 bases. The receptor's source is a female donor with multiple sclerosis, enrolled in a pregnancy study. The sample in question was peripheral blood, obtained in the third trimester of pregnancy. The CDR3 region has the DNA TGTGCCAGCAGTTACTCGACAGGGCGGGAGACCCAGTACTTC. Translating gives CASSYSTGRETQYF.